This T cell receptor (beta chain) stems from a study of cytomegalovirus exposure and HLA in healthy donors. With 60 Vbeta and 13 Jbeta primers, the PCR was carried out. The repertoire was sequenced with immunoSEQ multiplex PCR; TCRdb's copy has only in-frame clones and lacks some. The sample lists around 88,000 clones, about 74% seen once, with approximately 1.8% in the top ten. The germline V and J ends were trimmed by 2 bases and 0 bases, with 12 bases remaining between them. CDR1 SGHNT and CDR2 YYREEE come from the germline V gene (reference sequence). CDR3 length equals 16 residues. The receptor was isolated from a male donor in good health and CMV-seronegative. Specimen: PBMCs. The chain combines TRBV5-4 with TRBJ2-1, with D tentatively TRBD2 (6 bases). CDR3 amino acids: CASSFGFSGSYNEQFF. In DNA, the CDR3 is TGTGCCAGCAGCTTTGGCTTTAGCGGCTCCTACAATGAGCAGTTCTTC.